This TCR beta chain was recorded in a study of T-cell reconstitution after alpha-beta-depleted transplantation in children. This sample's TCRbeta library carried unique molecular identifier barcodes. TCRdb reprocessed the PCR reads with MiXCR, giving one entry per CDR3 protein. The sample yields about 230,000 distinct CDR3 sequences, roughly a tenth seen once. This clonotype showed up many times. CDR1 is SGHRS, CDR2 YFSETQ, per germline. J gave up 0 bases and V 3 bases, and 9 bases lay outside the gene matches. The CDR3 extends over 17 amino acids. The material was PBMCs from the stem cell graft donor, obtained from the stem cell graft. The receptor comes from a human donor who donated a stem cell graft to a child with acute lymphoblastic leukemia. The V and J genes are TRBV5-1 and TRBJ2-3; TRBD1 matches at 8 bases. CDR3: CASSSIFRDRSTDTQYF. CDR3 nucleotide sequence: TGCGCCAGCAGCTCTATCTTCCGGGACAGGAGCACAGATACGCAGTATTTT.